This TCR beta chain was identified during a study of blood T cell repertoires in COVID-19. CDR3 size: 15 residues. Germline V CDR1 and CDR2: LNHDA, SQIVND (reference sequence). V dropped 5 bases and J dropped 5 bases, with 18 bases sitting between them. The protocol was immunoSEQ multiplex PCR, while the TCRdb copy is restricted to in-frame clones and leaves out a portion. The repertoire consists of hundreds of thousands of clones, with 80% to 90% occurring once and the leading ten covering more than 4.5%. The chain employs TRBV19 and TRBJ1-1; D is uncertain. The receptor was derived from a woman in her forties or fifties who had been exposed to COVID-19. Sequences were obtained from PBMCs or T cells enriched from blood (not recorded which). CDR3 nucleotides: TGTGCCAGTAGTCCCCTTGGGCAGGTGCTAACTGAAGCTTTCTTT. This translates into CASSPLGQVLTEAFF.